This passage covers 22 T cell receptor beta chains from one sample sequenced in a study of blood T cell repertoires in COVID-19. The table came from immunoSEQ multiplex PCR; TCRdb's copy has only in-frame clones and leaves some out. The data show about 33,000 clones, around 80% seen once. The source material was peripheral blood. The receptors come from a man aged 70 or older with acute or convalescent COVID-19.

V is TRBV6-6 and J is TRBJ2-5, with 16 nucleotides matching TRBD2. The trim removed 5 bases at V and 4 bases at J, leaving 7 bases unmatched. CDR1 and CDR2 from the germline V gene are MNHNY and SVGAGI (reference sequence). The CDR3 sequence is 17 residues long. CDR3 residues: CASSPQGLAGGLETQYF. In DNA, the CDR3 is TGTGCCAGCAGTCCCCAGGGACTAGCGGGGGGGCTAGAGACCCAGTACTTC.

This sequence joins TRBV3-1 (or the pseudogene TRBV3-2) and TRBJ1-3, with D uncertain. The CDR3 contains 15 residues. Germline values: CDR1 LGHDT, CDR2 YNNKEL (reference sequence). The V and J ends lost 1 base and 0 bases respectively, with 7 bases between them. CDR3 loop: CASSQVQSSGNTIYF. The CDR3 DNA is TGTGCCAGCAGCCAAGTACAGAGCTCTGGAAACACCATATATTTT.

The genes are TRBV7-2 and TRBJ1-1, with D perhaps matching TRBD1 (5 bases). Germline CDR1 reads SGHTA; CDR2 reads FQGNSA. V lost 4 bases, J lost 3 bases, and 9 bases lay in between. The CDR3 consists of 13 residues. CDR3 DNA sequence: TGTGCCAGCAGCTGGGGGGTCGACACTGAAGCTTTCTTT. Protein sequence: CASSWGVDTEAFF.

V usage is TRBV15 and J usage is TRBJ1-1; D possibly corresponds to TRBD1 (6 bases). The CDR3 extends over 14 amino acids. Trimming took 6 bases from V and 4 from J, leaving 15 bases between them. Germline V CDR1 and CDR2: LNHNV, YYDKDF (reference sequence). The CDR3 sequence is CATRGGGLSTEAFF. The CDR3 DNA follows: TGTGCCACCAGGGGAGGGGGTTTGTCCACTGAAGCTTTCTTT.

This clone has only one observation. This sequence joins TRBV28 and TRBJ2-1; TRBD1 aligns across 8 bases. CDR1 and CDR2 (germline): MDHEN, SYDVKM. This CDR3 region has 16 residues. The junction had 8 bases not matched to a gene; V was cut back by 2 bases and J by 5 bases. CDR3 in amino acids: CASSLRGQGAHNEQFF. CDR3 nucleotide sequence: TGTGCCAGCAGTTTACGCGGACAGGGTGCGCACAATGAGCAGTTCTTC.

This clone was seen only a few times. This rearrangement joins TRBV10-3 to TRBJ1-5; 9 nucleotides match TRBD1. Unmatched junction bases numbered 4, after V lost 2 bases and J lost 5 bases. Germline loops: CDR1 ENHRY, CDR2 SYGVKD. The CDR3 is 15 amino acids. CDR3 protein: CAISEVGQGYQPQHF. As DNA, the CDR3 is TGTGCCATCAGTGAGGTGGGACAGGGTTATCAGCCCCAGCATTTT.

V usage is TRBV10-1 and J usage is TRBJ2-1; no reliable D call. Germline CDR1 and CDR2: WNHNN and SYGVQD (reference sequence). With 4 bases removed from V and 3 bases from J, the gap between germline ends came to 4 bases. The CDR3 is 12 amino acids. The CDR3 is CASSGHYNEQFF. In DNA, the CDR3 is TGCGCCAGCAGTGGACACTACAATGAGCAGTTCTTC.

CDR3 in DNA: TGCAGCGTACTAGCGGGAGGGTTCACAGATACGCAGTATTTT. The encoded protein is CSVLAGGFTDTQYF. The chain uses TRBV29-1 and TRBJ2-3; 13 bases align to TRBD2. V was pared by 6 bases and J by 2 bases, with 2 bases of the junction left unmatched. Germline-derived CDR1 and CDR2 are SQVTM and ANQGSEA. The CDR3 runs 14 residues.

V gene TRBV6-5 combines with J gene TRBJ1-3; 7 bases fit TRBD1. Per the germline V gene, CDR1 is MNHEY and CDR2 is SVGAGI. The CDR3 has 16 amino acids. The J segment lost 8 bases and the V segment lost 0 bases, leaving 10 bases of the junction unmatched. CDR3: CASSYSLGGASDTIYF. Here the CDR3 DNA reads TGTGCCAGCAGTTACTCGCTAGGGGGCGCGTCGGACACCATATATTTT.

This chain joins TRBV25-1 and TRBJ1-2; D ambiguous. The CDR3 totals 13 residues. The V end lost 2 bases, the J end lost 4 bases, and 8 bases lay between the germline ends. In germline, CDR1 is MGHDK, CDR2 SYGVNS. The CDR3 reads CASSETNGYGYTF. The CDR3 DNA sequence: TGTGCCAGCAGTGAAACTAATGGCTATGGCTACACCTTC.

This clone turned up a few times. This chain joins TRBV6-6 and TRBJ2-7; possibly TRBD2 for D (6 bases). The V end lost 4 bases, the J end lost 5 bases, and 21 bases lay between the germline ends. The CDR3 loop spans 16 amino acids. CDR1 and CDR2 from the germline V gene are MNHNY and SVGAGI (reference sequence). This CDR3 reads CASSSTGGAGSHEQYF. The CDR3 region has the DNA TGTGCCAGCAGTTCCACCGGGGGTGCAGGGAGCCACGAGCAGTACTTC.

J is TRBJ2-7 and V is TRBV7-2; no clear D gene. The CDR3 is made up of 15 amino acids. The ends were cut back, 3 bases at V and 7 bases at J, with 19 bases in the middle. Germline-derived CDR1 and CDR2 are SGHTA and FQGNSA. The CDR3 DNA follows: TGTGCCAGCAGCTTGCGTCCGGCGGATCCCGGGGAGCAGTACTTC. This gives the protein CASSLRPADPGEQYF. Full variable domain (outside the CDR3, taken from reference TRBV7-2 and TRBJ2-7): GAGVSQSPSNKVTEKGKDVELRCDPISGHTALYWYRQSLGQGLEFLIYFQGNSAPDKSGLPSDRFSAERTGGSVSTLTIQRTQQEDSAVYLCASSLRPADPGEQYFGPGTRLTVT.

This rearrangement joins TRBV23-1 to TRBJ2-3, with D possibly matching TRBD2 (5 bases). TRBV23-1 is given ORF status, its function remaining uncertain. V lost 2 bases and J lost 3, with 6 bases in between. The CDR3 loop spans 13 amino acids. This chain's CDR3 is CASSQRGTDTQYF. Here the CDR3 DNA reads TGCGCCAGCAGTCAAAGAGGGACAGATACGCAGTATTTT.

The chain links TRBV11-3 to TRBJ1-4; D perhaps matches TRBD1 (6 bases). The CDR3 consists of 17 residues. The V end lost 6 bases, the J end lost 7 bases, and 24 bases lay between the germline ends. Germline V CDR1 and CDR2: SGHNT, YENEEA. The CDR3: CASRKQANRARGEKLFF. The CDR3, as DNA: TGTGCCAGCAGGAAACAGGCCAACAGGGCCCGGGGTGAAAAACTGTTTTTT.

The genes are TRBV27 and TRBJ1-6; no firm D call. Trimming removed 1 base at V and 9 bases at J, with 13 bases between. Germline V lookup: CDR1 MNHEY, CDR2 SMNVEV (reference sequence). The CDR3 loop spans 15 amino acids. CDR3 DNA: TGTGCCAGCAGTTTATTGAGCACGGGTCCTTCACCCCTCCACTTT. It encodes CASSLLSTGPSPLHF.

The rearrangement joins TRBV5-6 to TRBJ1-1; 10 nucleotides match TRBD1. V was clipped by 4 bases and J by 4 bases; unmatched bases: 10. The CDR3 covers 16 residues. Germline V CDR1 and CDR2: SGHDT, YYEEEE. CDR3 nucleotides: TGTGCCAGCAGCCCGGGACAGGGGCCCGGGATCACTGAAGCTTTCTTT. As protein: CASSPGQGPGITEAFF.

The chain is built from TRBV7-9 and TRBJ2-1; 8 bases fit TRBD2. J was trimmed by 5 bases and V by 5 bases; bases with no gene match: 8. Germline CDR1 SEHNR, CDR2 FQNEAQ (reference sequence). This CDR3 contains 15 residues. The CDR3 loop is CASSTGTREHNEQFF. CDR3 bases: TGTGCCAGCAGCACAGGGACTAGAGAACACAATGAGCAGTTCTTC.

V gene TRBV28 combines with J gene TRBJ2-3; maybe TRBD2 (5 bases). There are 15 residues in the CDR3. V was cut by 6 bases and J by 6 bases, with 19 bases left in between. Germline lookup yields CDR1 MDHEN and CDR2 SYDVKM. CDR3 amino acids: CASSTSSHAADTQYF. CDR3 nucleotides: TGTGCCAGCAGCACTAGTTCTCACGCTGCGGATACGCAGTATTTT.

The chain employs TRBV19 and TRBJ2-1; the D gene is possibly TRBD2 (5 bases). This CDR3 is built from 15 residues. Germline V gene sequence: CDR1 LNHDA, CDR2 SQIVND (reference sequence). The V end was cut by 4 bases, the J end by 6 bases, with 16 bases between. In DNA form, the CDR3 reads TGTGCCAGTAGTACCAGGACGGGGATCGGCAATGAGCAGTTCTTC. Amino acid sequence: CASSTRTGIGNEQFF.

This clone was seen only once. V gene TRBV19 combines with J gene TRBJ1-2; TRBD1 matches at 9 bases. Germline CDR1 is LNHDA and CDR2 is SQIVND (reference sequence). The CDR3 runs to 13 residues. The V gene end was trimmed by 6 bases and the J gene end by 6 bases; junction bases not matched to a gene: 5. The CDR3 DNA sequence: TGTGCCAGTAGCTCATGGACAGGGGATGGCTACACCTTC. Translation gives CASSSWTGDGYTF.

This chain links TRBV19 with TRBJ2-1, with 14 positions matching TRBD2. Per germline, CDR1 LNHDA and CDR2 SQIVND (reference sequence). After removal of 4 bases from V and 2 bases from J, the junction contained 4 bases not matched to a gene. This CDR3 is 17 amino acids long. The CDR3 here is CASSRGTSGGTYNEQFF. The CDR3, as DNA: TGTGCCAGTAGTAGAGGGACTAGCGGGGGAACCTACAATGAGCAGTTCTTC.

The CDR3 DNA is TGCGCCAGCAGCCGAGAGGGTCCAACGGGGGGCACAGATACGCAGTATTTT. This gives the protein CASSREGPTGGTDTQYF. The chain carries TRBV5-1 and TRBJ2-3; the D gene is possibly TRBD2 (6 bases). Germline assignment: CDR1 SGHRS and CDR2 YFSETQ. CDR3 length equals 17 residues. Trimming took off 4 bases at V and 1 base at J, with 19 bases between the two ends.